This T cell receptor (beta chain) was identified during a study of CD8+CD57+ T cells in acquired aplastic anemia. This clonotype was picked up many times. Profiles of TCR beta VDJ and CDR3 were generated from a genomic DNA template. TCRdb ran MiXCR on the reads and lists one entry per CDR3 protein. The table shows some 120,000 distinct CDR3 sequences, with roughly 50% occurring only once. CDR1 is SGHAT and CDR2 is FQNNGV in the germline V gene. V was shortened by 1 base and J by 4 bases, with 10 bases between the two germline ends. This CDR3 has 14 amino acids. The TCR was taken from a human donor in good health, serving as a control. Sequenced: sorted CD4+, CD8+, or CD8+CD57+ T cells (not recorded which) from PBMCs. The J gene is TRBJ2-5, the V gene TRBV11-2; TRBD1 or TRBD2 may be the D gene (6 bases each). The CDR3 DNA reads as TGTGCCAGCAGCTTAGCGGGGGCTCGAGAGACCCAGTACTTC. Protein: CASSLAGARETQYF.